Shown below are 24 T cell receptor beta chains from a single sample sequenced in a study of glioma-infiltrating T cells (TCRdb year 2016). Sequencing used an Illumina MiSeq. The iRepertoire nested amplicon-rescue multiplex PCR (arm-PCR) platform was used to amplify TCR alpha and beta CDR3 regions from RNA. TCRdb cleaned the public reads at Q25 with fastp, built clones with MiXCR and kept in-frame beta chains. Rows merge per CDR3 protein into single entries with the most common DNA and genes. The sample table holds 150,000 or so distinct CDR3 sequences, of which about two fifths were seen once. Around 18% of the sample lies in the top ten. The sequencing input was glioma tissue, nonneoplastic brain tissue, or PBMCs (not recorded which). The source of these receptors is a human donor with low-grade glioma or glioblastoma, undergoing nonglioma brain surgery, or in good health (not recorded which).

The chain is built from TRBV5-8 and TRBJ2-7, with 7 bases identical to TRBD1. Germline-derived CDR1 and CDR2 are SGHTS and YDEGEE. The V gene end was trimmed by 2 bases and the J gene end by 1 base; junction bases not matched to a gene: 6. The CDR3 is 15 amino acids. CDR3 sequence: CASSLKGQLSYEQYF. CDR3 nucleotide sequence: TGTGCCAGCAGCTTAAAGGGACAGCTGTCCTACGAGCAGTACTTC. Full variable domain (missing parts from reference TRBV5-8 and TRBJ2-7): EAGVTQSPTHLIKTRGQQATLRCSPISGHTSVYWYQQALGLGLQFLLWYDEGEERNRGNFPPRFSGRQFPNYSSELNVNALELEDSALYLCASSLKGQLSYEQYFGPGTRLTVT.

The genes are TRBV2 and TRBJ1-2; D is perhaps TRBD1 (5 bases). This CDR3 region has 15 residues. The V gene lost 3 bases and the J gene lost 4 bases, with 15 bases spanning the gap. CDR1 is SNHLY, CDR2 FYNNEI, per germline. In DNA form, the CDR3 reads TGTGCCAGCAGTGACAGTTGGCAGGGCAGCTATGGCTACACCTTC. This encodes CASSDSWQGSYGYTF.

The rearrangement joins TRBV6-1 to TRBJ2-1, with D possibly being TRBD1 or TRBD2 (5 bases each). V was clipped by 6 bases and J by 2 bases, with 17 bases between them. The CDR3 loop spans 16 amino acids. Germline V gene data show CDR1 as MNHNS and CDR2 as SASEGT. The CDR3 spells CASSVTGTQPYNEQFF. The DNA for the CDR3 is TGTGCCAGCAGCGTTACCGGGACCCAACCCTACAATGAGCAGTTCTTC.

As for this clonotype: A much larger clonotype is one base distant, so this may be a read error. The V gene is TRBV20-1, the J gene TRBJ2-3; 9 bases agree with TRBD2. Germline lookup yields CDR1 DFQATT and CDR2 SNEGSKA (reference sequence). The CDR3 covers 15 residues. Losses at the gene ends were 0 bases for V and 5 bases for J; bases not matched to a gene: 6. The CDR3 sequence is CSARDLRTSVDTQYF. As DNA, the CDR3 is TGCAGTGCTAGAGATCTAAGGACTAGCGTAGATACGCAGTATTTT.

This sequence joins TRBV24-1 and TRBJ2-2; D unclear. The CDR3 loop spans 12 amino acids. V was pared by 1 base and J by 5 bases, with 1 base between. The germline V gene has CDR1 KGHDR and CDR2 SFDVKD. CDR3 bases: TGTGCCACCAGTGATTTAACCGGGGAGCTGTTTTTT. This sequence encodes CATSDLTGELFF.

The chain has TRBV4-1 and TRBJ1-1; maybe TRBD1 (6 bases). Germline CDR1 is MGHRA and CDR2 is YSYEKL. The CDR3 is 13 residues long. V lost 6 bases, J lost 6 bases, and 14 bases lay in between. The DNA for the CDR3 is TGCGCCAGCAGTCCTCAGGAGGGGGCTGAAGCTTTCTTT. Its protein product is CASSPQEGAEAFF.

In its sample, this clonotype was seen a few times. The V and J genes are TRBV20-1 and TRBJ2-3; 9 bases fit TRBD1. J lost 0 bases, V lost 7 bases, and 5 bases had no gene match. Germline values: CDR1 DFQATT, CDR2 SNEGSKA (reference sequence). The CDR3 contains 14 residues. The CDR3 DNA sequence: TGCAGTGTCCCGGGACAGGGTAGCACAGATACGCAGTATTTT. It encodes CSVPGQGSTDTQYF.

This clonotype showed up just a few times. The chain employs TRBV6-6 and TRBJ1-5, with D unresolved. CDR1 and CDR2 (germline): MNHNY, SVGAGI (reference sequence). This CDR3 is 15 amino acids long. Trimming pared 0 bases from V and 4 bases from J, leaving 10 bases between. CDR3: CASSYSGRKNQPQHF. The DNA for the CDR3 is TGTGCCAGCAGTTACTCGGGCAGGAAGAATCAGCCCCAGCATTTT.

In its sample, this clonotype was seen a few times. J is TRBJ1-2 and V is TRBV18, with TRBD1 as a possible D gene (6 bases). Per germline, CDR1 KGHSH and CDR2 LQKENI. This CDR3 has 14 amino acids. With 2 bases removed from V and 4 bases from J, the gap between germline ends came to 11 bases. CDR3 in amino acids: CASSPNGGTYGYTF. CDR3 DNA: TGTGCCAGCTCACCAAACGGGGGCACCTATGGCTACACCTTC.

This clonotype was picked up a small number of times. The V call is TRBV12-3 or TRBV12-4, the J call TRBJ1-3; tentatively, D is TRBD1 (5 bases). The CDR3 totals 19 residues. Trimming took off 4 bases at V and 6 bases at J, with 28 bases between the two ends. In DNA form, the CDR3 reads TGTGCCAGCAGTTCCCGCCCTGCCGGTGCAGTGCCGGGGGAAAACACCATATATTTT. It translates to CASSSRPAGAVPGENTIYF.

To note about this clonotype: Given a much more abundant clone one base away, this may be a read error. The chain is built from TRBV28 and TRBJ2-5; 9 nucleotides align to TRBD2. This CDR3 contains 16 residues. Per the germline V gene, CDR1 is MDHEN and CDR2 is SYDVKM. Trimming removed 4 bases from V and 1 base from J; junction bases left unmatched: 7. The CDR3 protein is CASSSGLALIQETQYF. Written as DNA, the CDR3 is TGTGCCAGCAGTTCCGGACTAGCGCTGATCCAAGAGACCCAGTACTTC.

This clonotype turned up a few times. The chain uses TRBV20-1 and TRBJ1-2, with TRBD1 identical over 8 bases. This CDR3 is 14 amino acids long. The germline gives CDR1 DFQATT, CDR2 SNEGSKA (reference sequence). Trimming at V came to 6 bases and at J to 3 bases, leaving 9 bases not matched to a gene. The CDR3 loop reads CSALANRGYYGYTF. In nucleotides, the CDR3 is TGCAGTGCCCTAGCCAACAGGGGGTACTATGGCTACACCTTC.

This clonotype has only a few counts. The J gene is TRBJ2-6, the V gene TRBV9; tentatively, D is TRBD1 or TRBD2 (5 bases each). Germline V CDR1 and CDR2: SGDLS, YYNGEE. The V end was cut by 2 bases, the J end by 0 bases, with 6 bases between. This CDR3 comprises 15 residues. CDR3 protein: CASSVGRSGANVLTF. For the CDR3, the DNA is TGTGCCAGCAGCGTGGGACGCTCTGGGGCCAACGTCCTGACTTTC.

This clonotype was counted at least ten times. The chain employs TRBV28 and TRBJ2-3; TRBD1 matches 7 bases. Unmatched junction bases numbered 8, after V lost 6 bases and J lost 2 bases. Germline V gene data show CDR1 as MDHEN and CDR2 as SYDVKM. The CDR3 loop spans 15 amino acids. The CDR3 region is CASSLGDSFTDTQYF. For the CDR3, the DNA is TGTGCCAGCAGCCTTGGGGACAGTTTCACAGATACGCAGTATTTT.

The chain employs TRBV7-3 and TRBJ1-5; D gene unclear. V lost 2 bases and J 5 bases, leaving 7 bases between the germline ends. Per germline, CDR1 SGHTA and CDR2 FQGTGA. CDR3 length: 13 residues. The CDR3 loop is CASSLSAYQPQHF. The CDR3 DNA sequence: TGTGCCAGCAGCTTATCGGCATATCAGCCCCAGCATTTT.

About this clonotype itself: A read error may account for a junction end that differs from germline. This rearrangement joins TRBV7-9 to TRBJ1-2; no reliable D call. The germline V gene has CDR1 SEHNR and CDR2 FQNEAQ (reference sequence). CDR3 size: 15 residues. CDR3 nucleotides: TGTGCCAGCAGCTTAGCTGGACGTTCTGTCTATTGCTACACCTTC. Its protein is CASSLAGRSVYCYTF.

This clonotype was observed a handful of times. The chain carries TRBV27 and TRBJ2-3; D call uncertain. Per the germline V gene, CDR1 is MNHEY and CDR2 is SMNVEV (reference sequence). Trimming removed 0 bases at V and 6 bases at J, with 7 bases between. This CDR3 region has 13 residues. The CDR3 sequence is CASSLSRLDTQYF. The DNA for the CDR3 is TGTGCCAGCAGTTTATCGAGGTTGGATACGCAGTATTTT.

The J gene is TRBJ1-5, the V gene TRBV6-6; D gene unclear. Germline V gene sequence: CDR1 MNHNY, CDR2 SVGAGI (reference sequence). The CDR3 loop spans 14 amino acids. With 4 bases removed from V and 7 bases from J, the gap between germline ends came to 14 bases. The CDR3 here is CASSFYGRGQPQHF. The CDR3 coding sequence is TGTGCCAGCAGTTTCTATGGGAGAGGACAGCCCCAGCATTTT.

This clonotype came up a few times. The chain links TRBV27 to TRBJ1-5, with TRBD1 matching 9 bases. The CDR3 length is 15 residues. V lost 6 bases to trimming and J lost 4 bases; unmatched junction nucleotides: 7. Germline assignment: CDR1 MNHEY and CDR2 SMNVEV (reference sequence). The CDR3 sequence is CASRGGTGLNQPQHF. The DNA of the CDR3 is TGTGCCAGCAGGGGGGGGACAGGGCTGAATCAGCCCCAGCATTTT.

The CDR3 region has the DNA TGTGCCAGTAGTTCCGCAGGGGGCAAGGAAAATCAGCCCCAGCATTTT. Its protein product is CASSSAGGKENQPQHF. The chain is built from TRBV19 and TRBJ1-5, with 8 bases lining up with TRBD1. Germline CDR1 LNHDA, CDR2 SQIVND (reference sequence). The CDR3 covers 16 residues. V shed 5 bases and J 4 bases; nucleotides not matched to a gene: 10. The full variable domain, rest sourced from reference TRBV19 and TRBJ1-5, is DGGITQSPKYLFRKEGQNVTLSCEQNLNHDAMYWYRQDPGQGLRLIYYSQIVNDFQKGDIAEGYSVSREKKESFPLTVTSAQKNPTAFYLCASSSAGGKENQPQHFGDGTRLSIL.

This clonotype was counted at least ten times. The chain links TRBV27 to TRBJ2-7; tentatively, D is TRBD1 (6 bases). CDR1 MNHEY and CDR2 SMNVEV come from the germline V gene (reference sequence). This CDR3 contains 13 residues. V dropped 2 bases and J dropped 3 bases, with 8 bases sitting between them. For the CDR3, the DNA is TGTGCCAGCAGTTTAAGAGGGGGCTACGAGCAGTACTTC. Residues: CASSLRGGYEQYF.

The sample holds one count of this clonotype. This chain links TRBV6-2 or TRBV6-3 with TRBJ2-1; TRBD2 matches 13 bases. V gave up 8 bases and J gave up 5 bases; unmatched junction bases: 3. The CDR3 runs 14 residues. The germline V gene has CDR1 MNHEY and CDR2 SVGEGT. CDR3 in DNA: TGTGCCAGCTCGGGACTAGCGGGGAACAATGAGCAGTTCTTC. It is translated as CASSGLAGNNEQFF.

In this sample, this clonotype turned up a few times. The chain couples TRBV6-1 to TRBJ1-1, with 7 positions matching TRBD1. Unmatched junction bases numbered 4, after V lost 5 bases and J lost 4 bases. The CDR3 is 13 residues long. The germline gives CDR1 MNHNS, CDR2 SASEGT. The chain's CDR3 is CASSLGQITEAFF. As DNA, the CDR3 is TGTGCCAGCAGTTTGGGACAGATCACTGAAGCTTTCTTT.

A few counts support this clonotype. The gene calls are TRBV6-2 or TRBV6-3 and TRBJ2-3; the D gene is possibly TRBD2 (7 bases). Trimming removed 5 bases from V and 6 bases from J, with 15 bases in between. This CDR3 comprises 14 residues. In germline, CDR1 is MNHEY, CDR2 SVGEGT. The CDR3 here is CASSTTGGRDTQYF. CDR3 coding DNA: TGTGCCAGCAGTACCACGGGGGGCAGGGATACGCAGTATTTT.